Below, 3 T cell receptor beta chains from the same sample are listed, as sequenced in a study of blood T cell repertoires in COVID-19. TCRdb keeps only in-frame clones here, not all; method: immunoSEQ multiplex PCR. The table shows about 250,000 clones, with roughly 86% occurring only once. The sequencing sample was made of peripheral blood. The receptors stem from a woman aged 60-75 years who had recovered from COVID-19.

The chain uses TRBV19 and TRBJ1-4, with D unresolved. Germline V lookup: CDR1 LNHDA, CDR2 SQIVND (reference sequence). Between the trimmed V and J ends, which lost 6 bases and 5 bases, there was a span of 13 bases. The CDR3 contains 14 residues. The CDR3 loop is CASRRGIENEKLFF. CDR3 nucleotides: TGTGCCAGTAGAAGAGGGATAGAAAATGAAAAACTGTTTTTT.

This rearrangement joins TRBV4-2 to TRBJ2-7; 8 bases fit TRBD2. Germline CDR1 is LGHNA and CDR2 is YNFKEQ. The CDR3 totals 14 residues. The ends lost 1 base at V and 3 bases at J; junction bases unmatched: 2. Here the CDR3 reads CASSQAGGDYEQYF. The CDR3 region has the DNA TGTGCCAGCAGCCAAGCGGGGGGGGACTACGAGCAGTACTTC.

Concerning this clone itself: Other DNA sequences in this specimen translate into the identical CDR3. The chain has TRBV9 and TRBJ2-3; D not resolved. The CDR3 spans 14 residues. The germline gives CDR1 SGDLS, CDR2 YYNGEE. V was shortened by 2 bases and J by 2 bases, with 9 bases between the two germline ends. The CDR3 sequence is CASSVRSNTDTQYF. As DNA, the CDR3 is TGTGCCAGCAGCGTCCGGTCCAACACAGATACGCAGTATTTT.